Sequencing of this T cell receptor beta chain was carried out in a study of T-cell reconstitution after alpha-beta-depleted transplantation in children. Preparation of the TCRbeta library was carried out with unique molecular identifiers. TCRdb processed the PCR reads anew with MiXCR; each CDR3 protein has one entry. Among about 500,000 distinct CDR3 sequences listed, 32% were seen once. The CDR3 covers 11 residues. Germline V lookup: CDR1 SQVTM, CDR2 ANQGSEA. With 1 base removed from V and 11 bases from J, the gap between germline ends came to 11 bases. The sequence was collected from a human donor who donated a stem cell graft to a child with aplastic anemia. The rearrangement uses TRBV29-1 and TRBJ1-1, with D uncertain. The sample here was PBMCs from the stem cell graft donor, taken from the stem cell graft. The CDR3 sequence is CSVEVGDLAFF. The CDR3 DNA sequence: TGCAGCGTTGAAGTGGGAGACTTGGCTTTCTTT.